The sequence of this T cell receptor (beta chain) was determined in a study of T cell changes during pregnancy in multiple sclerosis. The CDR3 is 14 amino acids. Germline V lookup: CDR1 SGHDT, CDR2 YYEEEE. Trimming removed 0 bases at V and 3 bases at J, with 9 bases between. TCRdb's table, derived via immunoSEQ multiplex PCR, lists solely in-frame clones and lacks some. Of under 150,000 clones listed, roughly 95% are singletons. This TCR came from a female donor with multiple sclerosis, enrolled in a pregnancy study. The V call is TRBV5-6, the J call TRBJ1-2; no firm D call. The source was peripheral blood, collected after pregnancy. The CDR3 DNA is TGTGCCAGCAGCTTGGCCGGCGCGGACTATGGCTACACCTTC. Amino acid sequence: CASSLAGADYGYTF.